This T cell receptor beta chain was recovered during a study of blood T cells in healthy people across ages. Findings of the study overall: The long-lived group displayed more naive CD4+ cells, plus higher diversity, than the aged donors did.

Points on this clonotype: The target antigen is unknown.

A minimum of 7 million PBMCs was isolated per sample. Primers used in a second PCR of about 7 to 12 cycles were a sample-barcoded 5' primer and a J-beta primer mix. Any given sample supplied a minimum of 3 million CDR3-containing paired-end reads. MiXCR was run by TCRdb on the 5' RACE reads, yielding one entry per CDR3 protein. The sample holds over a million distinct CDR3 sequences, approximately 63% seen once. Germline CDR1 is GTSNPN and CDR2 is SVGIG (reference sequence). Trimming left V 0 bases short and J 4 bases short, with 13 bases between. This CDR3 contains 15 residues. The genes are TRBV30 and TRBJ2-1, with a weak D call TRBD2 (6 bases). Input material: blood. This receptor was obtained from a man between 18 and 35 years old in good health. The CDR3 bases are TGTGCCTGGAGTGTATATGGACTACAATACAATGAGCAGTTCTTC. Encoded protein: CAWSVYGLQYNEQFF.